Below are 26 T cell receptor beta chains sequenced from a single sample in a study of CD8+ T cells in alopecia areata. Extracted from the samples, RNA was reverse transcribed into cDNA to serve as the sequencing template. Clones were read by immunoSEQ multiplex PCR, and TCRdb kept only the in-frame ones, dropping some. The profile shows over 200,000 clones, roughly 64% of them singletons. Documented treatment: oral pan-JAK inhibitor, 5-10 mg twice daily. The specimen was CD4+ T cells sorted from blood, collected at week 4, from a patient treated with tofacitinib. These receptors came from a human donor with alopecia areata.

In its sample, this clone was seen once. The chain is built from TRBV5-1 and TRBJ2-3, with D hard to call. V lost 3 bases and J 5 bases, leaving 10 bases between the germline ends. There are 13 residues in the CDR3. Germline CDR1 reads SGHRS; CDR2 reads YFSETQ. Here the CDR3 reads CASSSLDGDTQYF. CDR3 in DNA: TGCGCCAGCAGCTCTCTCGACGGAGATACGCAGTATTTT.

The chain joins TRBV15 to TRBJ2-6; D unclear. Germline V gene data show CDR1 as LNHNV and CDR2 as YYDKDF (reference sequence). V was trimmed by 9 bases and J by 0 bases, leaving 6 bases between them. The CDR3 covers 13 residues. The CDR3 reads CATRSSGANVLTF. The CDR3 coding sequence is TGTGCCACTAGGAGCTCTGGGGCCAACGTCCTGACTTTC.

This CDR3 is CASSGDGETQYF. CDR3 DNA sequence: TGTGCCAGCAGCGGGGATGGGGAGACCCAGTACTTC. The gene calls are TRBV7-2 and TRBJ2-5, with D uncertain. The CDR3 is 12 amino acids. Per germline, CDR1 SGHTA and CDR2 FQGNSA. Trimming removed 5 bases at V and 5 bases at J, with 9 bases between.

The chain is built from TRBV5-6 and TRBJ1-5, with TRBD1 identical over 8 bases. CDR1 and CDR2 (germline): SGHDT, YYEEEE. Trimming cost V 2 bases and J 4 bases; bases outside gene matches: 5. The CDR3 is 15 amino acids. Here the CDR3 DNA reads TGTGCCAGCAGCTTTTACCAGGGGGCTAATCAGCCCCAGCATTTT. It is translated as CASSFYQGANQPQHF.

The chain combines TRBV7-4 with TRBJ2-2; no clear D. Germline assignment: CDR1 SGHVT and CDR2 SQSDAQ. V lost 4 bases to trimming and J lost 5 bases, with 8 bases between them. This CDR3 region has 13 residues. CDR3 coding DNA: TGTGCCAGCAGCTCTCTCCTGACCGGGGAGCTGTTTTTT. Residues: CASSSLLTGELFF.

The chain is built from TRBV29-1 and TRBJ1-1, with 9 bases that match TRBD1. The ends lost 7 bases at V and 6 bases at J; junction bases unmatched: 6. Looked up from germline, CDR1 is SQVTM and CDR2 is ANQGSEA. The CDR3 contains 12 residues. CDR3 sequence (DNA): TGCAGCGCATCGACAGGGGGGCCTGAAGCTTTCTTT. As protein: CSASTGGPEAFF.

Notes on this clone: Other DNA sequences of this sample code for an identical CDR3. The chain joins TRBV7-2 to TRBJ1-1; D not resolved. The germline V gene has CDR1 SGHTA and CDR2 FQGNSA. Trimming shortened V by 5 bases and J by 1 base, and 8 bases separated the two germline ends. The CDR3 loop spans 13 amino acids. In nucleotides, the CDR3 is TGTGCCAGCAGCCCCCGGGGGAACACTGAAGCTTTCTTT. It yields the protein CASSPRGNTEAFF.

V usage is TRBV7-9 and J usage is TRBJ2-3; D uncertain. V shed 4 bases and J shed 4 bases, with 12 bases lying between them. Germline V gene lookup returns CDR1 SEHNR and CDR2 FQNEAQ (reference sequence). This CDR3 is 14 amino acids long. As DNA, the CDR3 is TGTGCCAGCAGCTCAGTCTCTGGTGCAGATACGCAGTATTTT. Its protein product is CASSSVSGADTQYF. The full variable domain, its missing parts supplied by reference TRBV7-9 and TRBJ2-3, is DTGVSQNPRHKITKRGQNVTFRCDPISEHNRLYWYRQTLGQGPEFLTYFQNEAQLEKSRLLSDRFSAERPKGSFSTLEIQRTEQGDSAMYLCASSSVSGADTQYFGPGTRLTVL.

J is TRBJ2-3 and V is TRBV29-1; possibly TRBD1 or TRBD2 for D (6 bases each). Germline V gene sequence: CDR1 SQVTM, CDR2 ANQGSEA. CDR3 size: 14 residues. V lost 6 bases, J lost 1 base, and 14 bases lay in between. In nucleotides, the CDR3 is TGCAGCGTCGTAGTCGGGGGCCGCACAGATACGCAGTATTTT. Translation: CSVVVGGRTDTQYF.

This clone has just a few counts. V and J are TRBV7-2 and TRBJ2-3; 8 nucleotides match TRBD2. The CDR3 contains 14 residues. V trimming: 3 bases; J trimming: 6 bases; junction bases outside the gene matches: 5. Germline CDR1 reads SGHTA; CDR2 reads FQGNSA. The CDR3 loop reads CASSFSGAPDTQYF. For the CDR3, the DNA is TGTGCCAGCAGCTTTAGCGGGGCCCCGGATACGCAGTATTTT.

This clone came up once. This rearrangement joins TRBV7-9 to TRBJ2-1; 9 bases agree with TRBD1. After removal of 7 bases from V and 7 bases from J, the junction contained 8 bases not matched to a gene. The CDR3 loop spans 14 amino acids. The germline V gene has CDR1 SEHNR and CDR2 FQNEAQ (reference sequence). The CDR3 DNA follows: TGTGCCAGCATTAGGGACAGGGTCACGAATGAGCAGTTCTTC. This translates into CASIRDRVTNEQFF.

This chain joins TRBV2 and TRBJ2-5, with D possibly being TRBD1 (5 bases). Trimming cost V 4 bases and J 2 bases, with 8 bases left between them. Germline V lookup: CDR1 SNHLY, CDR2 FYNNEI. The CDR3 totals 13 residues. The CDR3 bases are TGTGCCAGCAGTGGACAGCAGCAAGAGACCCAGTACTTC. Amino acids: CASSGQQQETQYF.

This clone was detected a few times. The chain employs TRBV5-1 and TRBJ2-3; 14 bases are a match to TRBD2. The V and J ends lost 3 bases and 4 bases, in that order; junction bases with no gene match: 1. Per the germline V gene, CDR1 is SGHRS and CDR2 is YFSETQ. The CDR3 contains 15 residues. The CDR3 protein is CASSSTSGGADTQYF. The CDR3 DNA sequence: TGCGCCAGCAGCTCGACTAGCGGGGGGGCAGATACGCAGTATTTT.

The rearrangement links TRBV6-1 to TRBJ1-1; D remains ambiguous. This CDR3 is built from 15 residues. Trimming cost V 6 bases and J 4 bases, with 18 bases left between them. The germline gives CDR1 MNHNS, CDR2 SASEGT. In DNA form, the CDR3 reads TGTGCCAGCAGAGATACTAGGTACGGGAGCACTGAAGCTTTCTTT. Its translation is CASRDTRYGSTEAFF.

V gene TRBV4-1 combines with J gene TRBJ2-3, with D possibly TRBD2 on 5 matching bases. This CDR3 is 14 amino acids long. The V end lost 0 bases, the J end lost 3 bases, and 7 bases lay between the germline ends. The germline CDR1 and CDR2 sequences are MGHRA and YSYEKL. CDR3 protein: CASSQDPGTDTQYF. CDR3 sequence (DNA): TGCGCCAGCAGCCAAGATCCGGGGACAGATACGCAGTATTTT.

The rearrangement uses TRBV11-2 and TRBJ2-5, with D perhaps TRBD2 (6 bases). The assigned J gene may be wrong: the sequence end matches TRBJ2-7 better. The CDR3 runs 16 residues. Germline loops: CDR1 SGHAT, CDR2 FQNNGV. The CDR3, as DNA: TGTGCCAGCAGCTTAGGTGGGCTAGCGTTCTCCTACGAGCAGTACTTC. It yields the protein CASSLGGLAFSYEQYF.

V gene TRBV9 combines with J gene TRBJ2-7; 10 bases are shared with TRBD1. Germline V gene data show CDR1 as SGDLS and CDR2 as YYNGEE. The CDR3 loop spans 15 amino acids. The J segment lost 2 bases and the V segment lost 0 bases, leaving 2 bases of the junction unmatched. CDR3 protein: CASSVGTGGTYEQYF. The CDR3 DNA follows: TGTGCCAGCAGCGTAGGGACAGGGGGGACCTACGAGCAGTACTTC.

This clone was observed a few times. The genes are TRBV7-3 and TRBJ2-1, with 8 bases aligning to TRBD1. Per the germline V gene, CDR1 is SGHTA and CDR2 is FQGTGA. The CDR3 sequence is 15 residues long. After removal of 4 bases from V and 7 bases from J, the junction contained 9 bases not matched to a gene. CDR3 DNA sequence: TGTGCCAGCAGCTCCCCAGGGGGCGCGGGGAATGAGCAGTTCTTC. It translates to CASSSPGGAGNEQFF.

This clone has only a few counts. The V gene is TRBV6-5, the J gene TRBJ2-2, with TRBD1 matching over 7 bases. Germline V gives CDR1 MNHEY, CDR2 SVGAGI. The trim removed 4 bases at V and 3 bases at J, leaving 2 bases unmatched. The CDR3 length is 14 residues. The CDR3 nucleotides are TGTGCCAGCAGTTCCACAGGGGACACCGGGGAGCTGTTTTTT. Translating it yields CASSSTGDTGELFF.

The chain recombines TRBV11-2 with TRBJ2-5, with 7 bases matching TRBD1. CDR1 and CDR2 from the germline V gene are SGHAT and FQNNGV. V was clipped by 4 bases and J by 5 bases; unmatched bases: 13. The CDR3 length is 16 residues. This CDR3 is CASSSLQTVRGETQYF. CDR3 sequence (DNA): TGTGCCAGCAGCTCCCTACAAACGGTCAGGGGGGAGACCCAGTACTTC.

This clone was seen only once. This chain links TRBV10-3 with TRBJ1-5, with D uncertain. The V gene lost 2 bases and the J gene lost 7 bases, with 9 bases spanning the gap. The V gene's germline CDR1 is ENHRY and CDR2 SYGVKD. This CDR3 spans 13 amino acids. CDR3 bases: TGTGCCATCAGTGAGGCGGCCGACCAGCCCCAGCATTTT. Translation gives CAISEAADQPQHF.

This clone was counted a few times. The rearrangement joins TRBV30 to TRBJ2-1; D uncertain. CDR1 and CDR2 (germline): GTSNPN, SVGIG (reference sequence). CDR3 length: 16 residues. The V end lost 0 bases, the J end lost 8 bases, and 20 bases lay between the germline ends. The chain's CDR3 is CAWSVLRRRSSDEQFF. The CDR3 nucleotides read TGTGCCTGGAGTGTACTCAGGCGACGGAGTTCGGATGAGCAGTTCTTC.

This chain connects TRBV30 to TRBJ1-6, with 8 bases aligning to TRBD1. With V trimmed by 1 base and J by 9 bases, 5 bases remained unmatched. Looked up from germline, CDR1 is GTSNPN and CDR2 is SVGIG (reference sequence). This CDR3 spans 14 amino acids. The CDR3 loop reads CAWSAGQGTSPLHF. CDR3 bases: TGTGCCTGGAGTGCCGGACAGGGTACTTCACCCCTCCACTTT.

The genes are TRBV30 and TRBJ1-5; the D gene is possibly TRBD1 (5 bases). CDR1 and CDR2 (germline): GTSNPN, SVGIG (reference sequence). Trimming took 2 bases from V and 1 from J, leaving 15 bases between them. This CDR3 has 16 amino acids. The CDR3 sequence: CAWSTPEGWSNQPQHF. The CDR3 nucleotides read TGTGCCTGGAGTACCCCGGAGGGGTGGAGCAATCAGCCCCAGCATTTT. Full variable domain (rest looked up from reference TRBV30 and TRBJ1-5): SQTIHQWPATLVQPVGSPLSLECTVEGTSNPNLYWYRQAAGRGLQLLFYSVGIGQISSEVPQNLSASRPQDRQFILSSKKLLLSDSGFYLCAWSTPEGWSNQPQHFGDGTRLSIL.

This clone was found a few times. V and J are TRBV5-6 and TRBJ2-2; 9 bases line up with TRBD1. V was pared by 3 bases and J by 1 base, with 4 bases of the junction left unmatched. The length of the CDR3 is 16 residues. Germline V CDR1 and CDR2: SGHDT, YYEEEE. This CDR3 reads CASSYWTGVNTGELFF. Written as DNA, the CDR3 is TGTGCCAGCAGCTACTGGACAGGGGTGAACACCGGGGAGCTGTTTTTT.

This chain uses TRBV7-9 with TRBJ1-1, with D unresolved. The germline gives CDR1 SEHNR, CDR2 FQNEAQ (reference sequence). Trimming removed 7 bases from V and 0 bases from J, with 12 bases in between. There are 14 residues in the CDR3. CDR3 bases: TGTGCCAGCACCCGCCGGGTTCTGAACACTGAAGCTTTCTTT. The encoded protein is CASTRRVLNTEAFF.